This TCR beta chain was identified in a study of T cells expressing NK-cell markers. Study context: It was sorted CD3+CD56+NKG2C+, CD3+CD56+NKG2C- and CD3+CD56-NKG2C+ T cells that supplied the TCR beta repertoires. Overall study findings and caveats: Evidence did not settle whether expanded NKG2C+ T cell clones targeted HCMV.

Germline-derived CDR1 and CDR2 are SQVTM and ANQGSEA. This CDR3 is 13 amino acids long. TCR beta libraries carry UMIs added by 5'RACE template switching. Following a re-call of the 5' RACE reads, TCRdb has one entry per CDR3 protein and lacks DNA. Here the sample table reports about 450,000 distinct CDR3 sequences. As for this clonotype: Its antigen is as yet unknown.

The sequenced sample consisted of blood T cells: a sorted CD56 or NKG2C T cell subset, CD4+ or CD8+ T cells, or bulk PBMC T cells (not recorded which). The chain has TRBV29-1 and TRBJ1-2; the TCRdb D gene call, TRBD1, has no DNA to confirm it. This sequence was found in a woman aged 18 to 75 in good health. CDR3 protein: CSASGQTIYGYTF.